One sample yielded the 9 T cell receptor beta chains listed below, sequenced in a study of somatic mutations in cytotoxic T cells in rheumatoid arthritis. Profiled with immunoSEQ multiplex PCR; TCRdb holds only in-frame clones, not every one. The sample carries approximately 23,000 clones, around 75% recorded once. The sequenced sample consisted of CD8+ T cells sorted from blood. The receptor set was obtained from an adult with rheumatoid arthritis.

V is TRBV7-9 and J is TRBJ1-5, with TRBD1 identical over 8 bases. The CDR3 extends over 18 amino acids. Germline V CDR1 and CDR2: SEHNR, FQNEAQ (reference sequence). V was clipped by 0 bases and J by 5 bases; unmatched bases: 12. The CDR3 bases are TGTGCCAGCAGCTTAGCCGGGACAGGCTCCGCGGGTCATCAGCCCCAGCATTTT. Amino acid sequence: CASSLAGTGSAGHQPQHF. The variable domain in full, completed from reference TRBV7-9 and TRBJ1-5, reads DTGVSQNPRHKITKRGQNVTFRCDPISEHNRLYWYRQTLGQGPEFLTYFQNEAQLEKSRLLSDRFSAERPKGSFSTLEIQRTEQGDSAMYLCASSLAGTGSAGHQPQHFGDGTRLSIL.

The chain combines TRBV7-8 with TRBJ2-1; D gene uncertain. V shed 6 bases and J shed 8 bases, with 20 bases lying between them. CDR1 SGHVS and CDR2 FQNEAQ come from the germline V gene. The CDR3 spans 15 residues. CDR3: CASSDNPGPRYEQFF. CDR3 coding DNA: TGTGCCAGCAGTGATAACCCCGGGCCTAGGTATGAGCAGTTCTTC.

The chain combines TRBV14 with TRBJ1-1; TRBD1 is a possible D gene (5 bases). V lost 4 bases and J lost 0, with 9 bases in between. The CDR3 consists of 14 residues. Germline V gene data show CDR1 as SGHDN and CDR2 as FVKESK. CDR3 nucleotide sequence: TGTGCCAGCAGCCTACAGGACCTGAACACTGAAGCTTTCTTT. It translates to CASSLQDLNTEAFF.

This clone was seen once. The rearrangement uses TRBV9 and TRBJ2-1; no reliable D call. The germline V and J ends were trimmed by 2 bases and 2 bases, with 8 bases remaining between them. This CDR3 is 14 amino acids long. Per germline, CDR1 SGDLS and CDR2 YYNGEE. The CDR3 DNA reads TGTGCCAGCAGCGTGACGGGCGCCTACAATGAGCAGTTCTTC. Translating it yields CASSVTGAYNEQFF.

This clone came up a few times. The genes are TRBV7-9 and TRBJ1-4; 12 bases fit TRBD1. Unmatched junction bases numbered 2, after V lost 2 bases and J lost 4 bases. CDR1 SEHNR and CDR2 FQNEAQ come from the germline V gene (reference sequence). CDR3 size: 16 residues. The CDR3 is CASSLRDRGRNEKLFF. CDR3 in DNA: TGTGCCAGCAGCTTAAGGGACAGGGGGCGTAATGAAAAACTGTTTTTT. Using reference TRBV7-9 and TRBJ1-4 for the parts outside the CDR3, the full variable domain is DTGVSQNPRHKITKRGQNVTFRCDPISEHNRLYWYRQTLGQGPEFLTYFQNEAQLEKSRLLSDRFSAERPKGSFSTLEIQRTEQGDSAMYLCASSLRDRGRNEKLFFGSGTQLSVL.

A single count supports this clone. The genes are TRBV15 and TRBJ1-5; D unresolved. Germline CDR1 reads LNHNV; CDR2 reads YYDKDF (reference sequence). The CDR3 length is 14 residues. Trimming removed 8 bases at V and 0 bases at J, with 11 bases between. The CDR3 DNA sequence: TGTGCCACCGGGCCCATCTATAGCAATCAGCCCCAGCATTTT. This sequence encodes CATGPIYSNQPQHF.

The chain employs TRBV19 and TRBJ1-1; 7 bases are shared with TRBD1. There are 14 residues in the CDR3. Germline lookup yields CDR1 LNHDA and CDR2 SQIVND (reference sequence). Trimming took 6 bases from V and 0 from J; bases not matched to a gene: 4. For the CDR3, the DNA is TGTGCCAGTAGGAGACAGGGATTGAACACTGAAGCTTTCTTT. Its protein product is CASRRQGLNTEAFF.

This clone appeared a single time. The chain has TRBV9 and TRBJ2-1; D is perhaps TRBD1 or TRBD2 (6 bases each). The CDR3 has 16 residues. V gave up 4 bases and J gave up 6 bases, with 20 bases separating them. Germline V lookup: CDR1 SGDLS, CDR2 YYNGEE. CDR3 residues: CASSPRQAGTFNEQFF. The CDR3 coding sequence is TGTGCCAGCAGCCCTCGGCAGGCGGGGACATTCAATGAGCAGTTCTTC.

The rearrangement uses TRBV13 and TRBJ2-7; 10 nucleotides align to TRBD2. The CDR3 covers 16 residues. CDR1 and CDR2 (germline): PRHDT, FYEKMQ (reference sequence). The V segment lost 5 bases and the J segment 2 bases; nucleotides outside the gene matches: 9. Here the CDR3 reads CASSPLGAGGPYEQYF. CDR3 DNA: TGTGCCAGCAGCCCACTTGGAGCGGGAGGGCCCTACGAGCAGTACTTC.